This is a list of T cell receptor beta chains from one sample in a study of OX40 agonist ivuxolimab in advanced cancers. The assay was immunoSEQ multiplex PCR, and TCRdb's table has in-frame clones only and misses some. This table holds approximately 60,000 clones, approximately 82% found once. Sequenced material: CD4+ or CD8+ T cells sorted from blood, taken in a trial of the OX40 agonist ivuxolimab. Receptor source: an adult with an advanced solid tumor such as melanoma, head and neck, liver or kidney cancer. Each CDR3 is given with its conserved first and last residue. D genes are given only for firm matches. A clone size is listed for some rows: how often the clone was seen (once, few, many), or a class if it is expanded.

v_gene: TRBV27; d_gene: TRBD1; j_gene: TRBJ2-7; abundance: few; len: 14; CDR3nt: TGTGCCAGCAGTCCGGCCGGGACAGGGAGCGAGCAGTACTTC; CDR3aa: CASSPAGTGSEQYF
v_gene: TRBV7-9; d_gene: TRBD2; j_gene: TRBJ2-1; abundance: .; len: 15; CDR3nt: TGTGCCAGCAGCTCAGAGCGGGAGAGGGGGAATGAGCAGTTCTTC; CDR3aa: CASSSERERGNEQFF
v_gene: TRBV11-2; d_gene: .; j_gene: TRBJ2-7; abundance: .; len: 13; CDR3nt: TGTGCCAGCAGCTTAGGACAGGAGGGCGAGCAGTACTTC; CDR3aa: CASSLGQEGEQYF
v_gene: TRBV5-4; d_gene: .; j_gene: TRBJ1-3; abundance: once; len: 16; CDR3nt: TGTGCCAGCAGCTTGGGCGGGACTCGGGGTGGAAACACCATATATTTT; CDR3aa: CASSLGGTRGGNTIYF
v_gene: TRBV6-5; d_gene: .; j_gene: TRBJ1-2; abundance: .; len: 14; CDR3nt: TGTGCCAGCAGTTACTCTCCAGGGGCAGGGGGCTACACCTTC; CDR3aa: CASSYSPGAGGYTF
v_gene: TRBV9; d_gene: .; j_gene: TRBJ1-3; abundance: .; len: 14; CDR3nt: TGTGCCAGCACCCCTGACAGGTCTGGAAACACCATATATTTT; CDR3aa: CASTPDRSGNTIYF
v_gene: TRBV6-1; d_gene: TRBD1; j_gene: TRBJ1-2; abundance: medium-sized; len: 15; CDR3nt: TGTGCCAGCAGTGAAGGCCCCGACAGGGGGCAAGGCTACACCTTC; CDR3aa: CASSEGPDRGQGYTF
v_gene: TRBV18; d_gene: .; j_gene: TRBJ2-5; abundance: once; len: 14; CDR3nt: TGTGCCAGCTCACTGCAGGGTGGGGAAGAGACCCAGTACTTC; CDR3aa: CASSLQGGEETQYF
v_gene: TRBV6-5; d_gene: TRBD2; j_gene: TRBJ2-7; abundance: once; len: 14; CDR3nt: TGTGCCAGCAGTTACGGCGGGAGTACGGACGAGCAGTACTTC; CDR3aa: CASSYGGSTDEQYF
v_gene: TRBV23-1; d_gene: .; j_gene: TRBJ1-1; abundance: .; len: 18; CDR3nt: TGCGCCAGCAGCCCCCCGGCGGGCCCCTTGGGAATGAACACTGAAGCTTTCTTT; CDR3aa: CASSPPAGPLGMNTEAFF
v_gene: TRBV6-6; d_gene: .; j_gene: TRBJ2-7; abundance: few; len: 12; CDR3nt: TGTGCCAGCAGTTACTATACCGACGAGCAGTACTTC; CDR3aa: CASSYYTDEQYF
v_gene: TRBV25-1; d_gene: .; j_gene: TRBJ2-1; abundance: .; len: 14; CDR3nt: TGTGCCAGCAGTGAGGGGGGGGGCGCCCATGAGCAGTTCTTC; CDR3aa: CASSEGGGAHEQFF
v_gene: TRBV27; d_gene: .; j_gene: TRBJ2-5; abundance: .; len: 16; CDR3nt: TGTGCCAGCAGTTTACTAACAGGGACTTACCAAGAGACCCAGTACTTC; CDR3aa: CASSLLTGTYQETQYF
v_gene: TRBV5-4; d_gene: .; j_gene: TRBJ2-7; abundance: .; len: 12; CDR3nt: TGTGCCAGCAGCTCGGACTCCTACGAGCAGTACTTC; CDR3aa: CASSSDSYEQYF
v_gene: TRBV2; d_gene: .; j_gene: TRBJ1-4; abundance: .; len: 15; CDR3nt: TGTGCCAGCAGGAGCAGGGACGGTGGCTGGGGAAAACTGTTTTTT; CDR3aa: CASRSRDGGWGKLFF
v_gene: TRBV19; d_gene: .; j_gene: TRBJ2-2; abundance: .; len: 13; CDR3nt: TGTGCCAGTAGTATTGCGAACACCGGGGAGCTGTTTTTT; CDR3aa: CASSIANTGELFF
v_gene: TRBV9; d_gene: .; j_gene: TRBJ2-3; abundance: once; len: 14; CDR3nt: TGTGCCAGCAGCGTAGATCGCCTCACAGATACGCAGTATTTT; CDR3aa: CASSVDRLTDTQYF
v_gene: TRBV5-6; d_gene: .; j_gene: TRBJ1-6; abundance: .; len: 15; CDR3nt: TGTGCCAGCAGCTTGGGCGGCCTAGGTGGTTCACCCCTCCACTTT; CDR3aa: CASSLGGLGGSPLHF
v_gene: TRBV7-3; d_gene: .; j_gene: TRBJ2-2; abundance: .; len: 14; CDR3nt: TGTGCCAGCAGCACCGGACAAATCACCGGGGAGCTGTTTTTT; CDR3aa: CASSTGQITGELFF
v_gene: TRBV10-3; d_gene: TRBD1; j_gene: TRBJ1-2; abundance: .; len: 14; CDR3nt: TGTGCCATCACTTGGGACCGACAGGGTGACGGCTACACCTTC; CDR3aa: CAITWDRQGDGYTF
v_gene: TRBV5-1; d_gene: TRBD2; j_gene: TRBJ2-1; abundance: .; len: 16; CDR3nt: TGCGCCAGCAGCATTTTAGCGGGAGGGCCGGAAAATGAGCAGTTCTTC; CDR3aa: CASSILAGGPENEQFF
v_gene: TRBV19; d_gene: TRBD2; j_gene: TRBJ2-5; abundance: .; len: 16; CDR3nt: TGTGCCAGTAGTGTACGGACTAGCGGGGACCAAGAGACCCAGTACTTC; CDR3aa: CASSVRTSGDQETQYF
v_gene: TRBV4-1; d_gene: .; j_gene: TRBJ1-4; abundance: .; len: 13; CDR3nt: TGCGCCAGCAGAGGTTCAACTAATGAAAAACTGTTTTTT; CDR3aa: CASRGSTNEKLFF
v_gene: TRBV14; d_gene: .; j_gene: TRBJ2-7; abundance: .; len: 16; CDR3nt: TGTGCCAGCAGCCCCGCCGAGTGGGAGACTTCCTACGAGCAGTACTTC; CDR3aa: CASSPAEWETSYEQYF
v_gene: TRBV10-1; d_gene: TRBD2; j_gene: TRBJ2-7; abundance: .; len: 14; CDR3nt: TGCGCCAGCAGTCCGGCTAGCGGGTCCTACGAGCAGTACTTC; CDR3aa: CASSPASGSYEQYF
v_gene: TRBV25-1; d_gene: .; j_gene: TRBJ2-1; abundance: .; len: 15; CDR3nt: TGTGCCAGCAGTACGCCGACCCGGGGAGACAATGAGCAGTTCTTC; CDR3aa: CASSTPTRGDNEQFF
v_gene: TRBV7-3; d_gene: .; j_gene: TRBJ2-2; abundance: once; len: 14; CDR3nt: TGTGCCAGCAGCTACACCCGTCTCACCGGGGAGCTGTTTTTT; CDR3aa: CASSYTRLTGELFF
v_gene: TRBV19; d_gene: .; j_gene: TRBJ2-7; abundance: .; len: 15; CDR3nt: TGTGCCAGTATGAACCGGGCCTCAGGGTCCTACGAGCAGTACTTC; CDR3aa: CASMNRASGSYEQYF